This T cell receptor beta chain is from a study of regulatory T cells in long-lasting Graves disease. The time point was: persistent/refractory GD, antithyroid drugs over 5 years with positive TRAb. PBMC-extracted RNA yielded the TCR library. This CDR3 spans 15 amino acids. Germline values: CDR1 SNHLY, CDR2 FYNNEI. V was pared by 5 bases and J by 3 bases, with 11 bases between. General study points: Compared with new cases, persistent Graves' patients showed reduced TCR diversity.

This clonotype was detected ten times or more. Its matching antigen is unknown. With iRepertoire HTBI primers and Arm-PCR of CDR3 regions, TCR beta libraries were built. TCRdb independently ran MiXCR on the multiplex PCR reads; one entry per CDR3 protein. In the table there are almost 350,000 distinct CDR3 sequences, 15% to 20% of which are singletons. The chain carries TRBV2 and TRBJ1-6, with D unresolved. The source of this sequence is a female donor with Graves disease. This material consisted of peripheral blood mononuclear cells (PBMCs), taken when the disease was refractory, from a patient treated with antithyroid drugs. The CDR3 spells CASSLQKIYNSPLHF. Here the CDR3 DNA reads TGTGCCAGCAGTTTACAGAAAATCTATAATTCACCCCTCCACTTT.